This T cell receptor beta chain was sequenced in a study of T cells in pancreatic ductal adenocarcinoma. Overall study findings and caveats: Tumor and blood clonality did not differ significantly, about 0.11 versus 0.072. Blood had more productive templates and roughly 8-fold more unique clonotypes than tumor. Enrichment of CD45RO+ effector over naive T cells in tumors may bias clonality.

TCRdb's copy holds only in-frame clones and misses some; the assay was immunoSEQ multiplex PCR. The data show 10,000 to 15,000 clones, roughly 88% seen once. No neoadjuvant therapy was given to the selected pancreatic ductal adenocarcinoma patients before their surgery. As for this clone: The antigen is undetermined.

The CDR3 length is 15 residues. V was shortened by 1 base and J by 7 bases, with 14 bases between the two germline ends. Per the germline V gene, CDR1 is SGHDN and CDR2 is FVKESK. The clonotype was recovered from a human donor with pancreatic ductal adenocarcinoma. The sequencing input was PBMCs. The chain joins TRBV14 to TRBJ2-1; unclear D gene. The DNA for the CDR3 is TGTGCCAGCAGCCAAGTGAACCCAGCGAGGAATGAGCAGTTCTTC. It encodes CASSQVNPARNEQFF.